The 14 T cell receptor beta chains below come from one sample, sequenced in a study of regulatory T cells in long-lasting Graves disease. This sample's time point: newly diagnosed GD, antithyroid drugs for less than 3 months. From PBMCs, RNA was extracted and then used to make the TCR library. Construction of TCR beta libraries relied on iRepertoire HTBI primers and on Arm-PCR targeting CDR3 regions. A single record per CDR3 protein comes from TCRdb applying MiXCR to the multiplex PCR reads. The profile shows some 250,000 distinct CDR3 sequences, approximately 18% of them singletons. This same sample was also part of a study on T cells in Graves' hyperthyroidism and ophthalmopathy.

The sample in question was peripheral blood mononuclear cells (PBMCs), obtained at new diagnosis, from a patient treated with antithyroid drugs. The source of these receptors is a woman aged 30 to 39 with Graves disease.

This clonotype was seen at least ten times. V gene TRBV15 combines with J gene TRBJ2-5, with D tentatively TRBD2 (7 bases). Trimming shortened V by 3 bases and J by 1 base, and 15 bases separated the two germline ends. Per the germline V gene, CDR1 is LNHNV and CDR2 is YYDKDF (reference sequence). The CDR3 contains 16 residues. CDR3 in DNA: TGTGCCACCAGCAGGACGGGGGGCCGATTCCAAGAGACCCAGTACTTC. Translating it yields CATSRTGGRFQETQYF.

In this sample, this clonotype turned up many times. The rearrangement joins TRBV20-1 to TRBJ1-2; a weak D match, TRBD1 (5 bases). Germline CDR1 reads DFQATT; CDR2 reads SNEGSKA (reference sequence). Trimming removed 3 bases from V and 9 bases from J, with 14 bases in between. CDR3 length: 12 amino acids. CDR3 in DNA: TGCAGTGCTAGTAGGCAGGGTCTCCGCTACACCTTC. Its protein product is CSASRQGLRYTF.

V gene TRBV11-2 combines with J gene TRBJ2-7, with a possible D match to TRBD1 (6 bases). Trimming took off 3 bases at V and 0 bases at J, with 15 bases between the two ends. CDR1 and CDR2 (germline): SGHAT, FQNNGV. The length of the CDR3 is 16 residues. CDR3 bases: TGTGCCAGCAGCTTGCACCCCGACAGGAGCTCCTACGAGCAGTACTTC. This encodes CASSLHPDRSSYEQYF.

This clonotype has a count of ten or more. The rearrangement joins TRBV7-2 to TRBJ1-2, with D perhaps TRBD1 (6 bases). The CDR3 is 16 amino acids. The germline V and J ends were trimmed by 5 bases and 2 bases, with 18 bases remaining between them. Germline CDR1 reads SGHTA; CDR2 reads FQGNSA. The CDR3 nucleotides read TGTGCCAGCAGCCAAGTAGGTACAGGGTCGAACTATGGCTACACCTTC. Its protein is CASSQVGTGSNYGYTF.

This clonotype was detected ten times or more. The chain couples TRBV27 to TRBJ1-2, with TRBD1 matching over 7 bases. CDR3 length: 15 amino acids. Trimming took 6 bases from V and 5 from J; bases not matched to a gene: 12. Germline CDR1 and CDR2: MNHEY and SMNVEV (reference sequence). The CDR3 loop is CASSMDRTGLYGYTF. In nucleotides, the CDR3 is TGTGCCAGCAGCATGGACCGGACAGGATTATATGGCTACACCTTC.

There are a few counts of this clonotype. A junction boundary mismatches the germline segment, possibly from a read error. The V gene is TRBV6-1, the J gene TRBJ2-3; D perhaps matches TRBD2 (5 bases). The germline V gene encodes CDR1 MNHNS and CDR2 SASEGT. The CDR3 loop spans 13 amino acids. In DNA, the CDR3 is TGTGCTGAAGGGAGCTTTAGCACAGATTCGCAGTATTTT. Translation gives CAEGSFSTDSQYF.

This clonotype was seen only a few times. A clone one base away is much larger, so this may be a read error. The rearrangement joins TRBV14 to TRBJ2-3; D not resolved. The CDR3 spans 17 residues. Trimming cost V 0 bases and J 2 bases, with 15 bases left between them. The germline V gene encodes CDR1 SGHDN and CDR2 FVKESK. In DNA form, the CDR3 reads TGTGCCAGCAGCCAAGACGGCCGACGGGCCCACACAGATACGCAGTATTTT. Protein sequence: CASSQDGRRAHTDTQYF.

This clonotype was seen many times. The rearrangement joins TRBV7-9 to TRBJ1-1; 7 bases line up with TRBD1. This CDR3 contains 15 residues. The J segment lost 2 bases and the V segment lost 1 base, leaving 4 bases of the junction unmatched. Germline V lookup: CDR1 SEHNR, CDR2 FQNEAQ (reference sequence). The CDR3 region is CASSLGRDSNTEAFF. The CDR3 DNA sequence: TGTGCCAGCAGCTTAGGACGGGACAGTAACACTGAAGCTTTCTTT.

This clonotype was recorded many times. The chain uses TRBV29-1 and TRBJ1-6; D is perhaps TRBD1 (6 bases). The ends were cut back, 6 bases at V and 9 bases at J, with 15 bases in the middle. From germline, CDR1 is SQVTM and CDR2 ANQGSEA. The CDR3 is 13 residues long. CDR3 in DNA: TGCAGCGTGTCGAGGGGGGATCGTTCACCCCTCCACTTT. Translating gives CSVSRGDRSPLHF.

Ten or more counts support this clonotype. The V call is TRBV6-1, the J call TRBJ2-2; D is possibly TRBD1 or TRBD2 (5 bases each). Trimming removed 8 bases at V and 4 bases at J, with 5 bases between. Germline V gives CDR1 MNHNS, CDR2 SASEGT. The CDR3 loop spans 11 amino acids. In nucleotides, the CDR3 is TGTGCCAGCGGGACCACCGGGGAGCTGTTTTTT. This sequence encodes CASGTTGELFF.

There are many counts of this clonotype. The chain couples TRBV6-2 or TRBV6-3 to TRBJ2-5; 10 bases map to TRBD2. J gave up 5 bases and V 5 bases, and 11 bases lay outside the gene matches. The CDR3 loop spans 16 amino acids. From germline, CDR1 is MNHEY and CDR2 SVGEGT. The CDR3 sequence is CASSRGAGGPLETQYF. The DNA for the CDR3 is TGTGCCAGCAGTCGGGGAGCGGGGGGGCCCTTGGAGACCCAGTACTTC.

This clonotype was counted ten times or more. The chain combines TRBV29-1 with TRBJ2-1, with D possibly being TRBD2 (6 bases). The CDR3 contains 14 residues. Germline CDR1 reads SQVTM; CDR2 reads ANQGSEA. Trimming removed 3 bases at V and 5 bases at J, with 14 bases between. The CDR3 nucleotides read TGCAGCGTTGAGGTGGGTCGACTAGACAATGAGCAGTTCTTC. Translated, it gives CSVEVGRLDNEQFF.

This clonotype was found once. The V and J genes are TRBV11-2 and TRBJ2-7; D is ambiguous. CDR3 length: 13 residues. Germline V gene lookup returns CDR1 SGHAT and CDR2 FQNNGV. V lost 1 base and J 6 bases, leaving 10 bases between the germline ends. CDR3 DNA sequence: TGTGCCAGCAGCTTAGGCGTGGCTGGCGAGCAGTACTTC. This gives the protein CASSLGVAGEQYF.

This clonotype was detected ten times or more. The CDR3 is CASSPTPGTGFGEAFF. In DNA form, the CDR3 reads TGTGCCAGCTCACCTACGCCCGGGACAGGGTTCGGTGAAGCTTTCTTT. This chain links TRBV18 with TRBJ1-1, with 9 nucleotides matching TRBD1. V trimming: 3 bases; J trimming: 7 bases; junction bases outside the gene matches: 12. This CDR3 contains 16 residues. Germline assignment: CDR1 KGHSH and CDR2 LQKENI.